This T cell receptor beta chain was found in a study of CD8 T cells in ankylosing spondylitis. Study results and limitations: Existing reports had already noted some motif variants in reactive arthritis synovial fluid and blood.

TCRdb passed the 5' RACE reads through MiXCR, listing each CDR3 protein once. The data contain more than 200,000 distinct CDR3 sequences, approximately 24% of them seen just once; the ten biggest clones take up 0.5% to 0.65%. The J segment lost 1 base and the V segment lost 5 bases, leaving 10 bases of the junction unmatched. CDR3 size: 16 residues. CDR1 SQVTM and CDR2 ANQGSEA come from the germline V gene. This clonotype was counted ten times or more. No antigen is known for it. The chain employs TRBV29-1 and TRBJ2-5; 10 positions agree with TRBD1. Sequencing used blood, either unsorted or a sorted T cell fraction (not recorded which). This clonotype originated in a male donor with ankylosing spondylitis or in good health (not recorded which). The CDR3 spells CSVPPRDRGSQETQYF. As DNA, the CDR3 is TGCAGCGTTCCACCCCGGGACAGGGGATCCCAAGAGACCCAGTACTTC. The full variable domain, in which reference TRBV29-1 and TRBJ2-5 provide the parts outside the CDR3, is SAVISQKPSRDICQRGTSLTIQCQVDSQVTMMFWYRQQPGQSLTLIATANQGSEATYESGFVIDKFPISRPNLTFSTLTVSNMSPEDSSIYLCSVPPRDRGSQETQYFGPGTRLLVL.